This record concerns one TCR beta chain sequence. This clonotype was counted at least ten times. Its cognate antigen has yet to be identified. Qualities for individual bases were not recorded, and no much larger clone is one base off. The library was produced with 5' RACE. The data were produced on an Illumina HiSeq 2500. A second PCR of roughly 6 to 12 cycles was run with a J-beta primer mix and a sample-barcoded 5' primer. A template-switch 5' adaptor carrying 12 random nucleotides introduced a unique molecular identifier onto each TCR beta cDNA molecule. Each sample yielded at least 3 million CDR3-containing paired-end reads. All of the RNA was converted into first-strand cDNA using the Mint cDNA synthesis kit, with a TRBC-specific oligonucleotide serving as the primer. All cDNA was treated with uracil-DNA glycosylase and then went through a first 18-cycle PCR with the universal primers M1SS and BC2_uni_R. Processing in the source paper ran as follows. For normalization, 1 million high-quality reads, each with a distinct molecular identifier, were randomly selected from each sample. Instead of being binned into consensus sequences, reads with shared molecular identifiers were discarded. MiTCR, with a Q25 quality threshold and the strictest error-elimination algorithm, was used for CDR3 identification, clonotype clustering and error correction. A nonparametric unseen species model with Euler transformation was used to estimate a lower bound on total TCR beta diversity. TCRdb reprocessing: public reads trimmed at Q25 with fastp, clones called with MiXCR, in-frame beta chains kept. All rows with the same CDR3 protein become a single entry with the most common DNA and genes. For this entry, the V and J calls and clone size follow TCRdb and not the study's own pipeline. The sample table records 500,000 to 650,000 distinct CDR3 sequences; about 29% of these occur just once. Jointly, the top ten make up over 3.5% of the sample.

The donors were some 39 Caucasian individuals from Russia, aged 6 to 90 years, who were systemically healthy. Approximately 9.3 milliliters of peripheral blood were collected from each donor into EDTA-treated Vacutainer tubes. Ficoll-Paque density-gradient centrifugation was used to isolate PBMCs, with at least 7 million per sample. Trizol reagent was used to extract total RNA from the PBMCs, yielding at least 6 micrograms per sample. Naive CD45RAhigh/CD27high T cell percentages were measured by flow cytometry on a PBMC aliquot from every donor. The data were taken from a study of blood T cells in healthy people across ages (dated by TCRdb to 2014 to 2015). Some background on the complete study: In model experiments, template switching captured about one uniquely barcoded TCR beta cDNA molecule for every two T cells. The study measured age-related changes in TCR beta repertoire diversity using deep sequencing normalized with unique cDNA molecular identifiers. Four age groups were formed from the donors: young (average roughly 15 years), middle-aged (approximately 40), aged (approximately 60) and long-lived (more than 75). Two additional independent replicas of 1 million unique cDNA reads from the same blood draw were analyzed for two donors (one aged 18 to 30 and one aged 80 or older).

Beyond this particular receptor, the publication reports: Because donor CMV infection status was unknown, age-related changes in expanded clonotypes were potentially confounded. Total diversity estimates from one million sequenced T cells were considered lower bounds and underestimates. The long-lived group showed more naive CD4+ T cells, fewer expanded clones and increased TCR diversity than the aged group, suggesting age selection. Because profiling used bulk unsorted PBMCs, naive and antigen-experienced compartments could not be compared conclusively. As age increased, observed TCR beta diversity per million T cells dropped in a roughly linear way, and a significant reduction was already evident by age around 41. There was a strong correlation between observed TCR beta diversity and the percentage of naive T cells measured by flow cytometry.

Its CDR3 holds 18 amino acids, cysteine through phenylalanine. Of all the DNA, just the CDR3 is kept, 54 bases in frame from base 1. Trimming accounts for 4 bases at V and 7 bases at J, while the number of junction bases matched to no gene is 18. Reading the germline V gene (reference sequence) gives CDR1 SGHAT and CDR2 FQDESV. These records were also assigned to another study, of T cells of mothers and their children. As the second paper documents: The donors were nine systemically healthy Caucasian individuals, made up of three mothers and their six children. cDNA synthesis used all of the extracted RNA, with approximately 1.4 ug of RNA in each 15 ul reaction. Sample barcodes and 2-4 random nucleotides were added via the M1S primer in the second PCR. Each mother yielded over 9.5 million TCR beta CDR3 reads and each child some 3 million reads. In both related and unrelated pairs, thymic selection shapes the output of TCR recombination in a similar way, with inherited differences having only a minor effect. Normalized repertoire overlap was always slightly but never significantly higher in related than unrelated mother-child pairs. No persistent microchimeric T cell clones were found, with a detection sensitivity of 80 to 100 clones per million clonotypes. In the study, deep NGS was used to compare the TCR beta repertoires of mothers and children, and features distinguishing related mother-child pairs from unrelated individuals were sought. The mean age was 40 +/- 4 years for the mothers and about 10 +/- 4 years for the children. Libraries were sequenced on Illumina HiSeq 2000 with 100+100 nt paired-end reads after adapter ligation with NEBNext reagents. To prevent cross-contamination, the mother and child libraries were prepared a month apart and were sequenced in separate runs. For each donor, between about 450,000 and 2,300,000 distinct TCR beta clonotypes were identified. Naive TCR beta clonotypes were estimated from low-frequency clonotypes matched to each donor's FACS-determined naive share, without sorting.

This sequence uses TRBV11-1 and TRBJ2-1; 8 middle bases align to TRBD2. The sample comprised blood. The clonotype was recovered from a boy aged 2 to 9 in good health. The nucleotide sequence reads TGTGCCAGCAGCTCCAGGGGATTACCGGGGGGGGTCTCTAATGAGCAGTTCTTC. It is translated as CASSSRGLPGGVSNEQFF.